This is a list of T cell receptor beta chains from one sample in a study of cytomegalovirus exposure and HLA in healthy donors. Measured with immunoSEQ multiplex PCR; TCRdb has only the in-frame clones, and not every one. The data hold 100,000 to 150,000 clones, with roughly 95% observed a single time. The specimen was PBMCs. These receptors were taken from a man younger than 35 in good health and CMV-seronegative. Both conserved end residues are part of each CDR3. D genes are given only for firm matches. Expanded clones get a size class; other rows say once, few or many, or leave the size out.

size: .
D: .
J: TRBJ2-7
V: TRBV27
DNA: TGTGCCAGCAGTCAGGGGAGGGAGTTCTACGAGCAGTACTTC
CDR3: CASSQGREFYEQYF

size: .
D: TRBD2
J: TRBJ2-7
V: TRBV7-2
DNA: TGTGCCAGCAGCTTAGACGCGGGAGGGCCTCGGGAGCAGTACTTC
CDR3: CASSLDAGGPREQYF

size: once
D: .
J: TRBJ1-4
V: TRBV19
DNA: TGTGCCAGTAGCCAGACAGGAAATGAAAAACTGTTTTTT
CDR3: CASSQTGNEKLFF

size: once
D: .
J: TRBJ2-1
V: TRBV28
DNA: TGTGCCAGCAGTCCTTGGGGGGAACATTACAATGAGCAGTTCTTC
CDR3: CASSPWGEHYNEQFF

size: .
D: .
J: TRBJ2-1
V: TRBV30
DNA: TGTGCCTGGAGTGTATTGGACTCCAATGAGCAGTTCTTC
CDR3: CAWSVLDSNEQFF

size: .
D: .
J: TRBJ1-1
V: TRBV28
DNA: TGTGCCAGCAGCCAGGGCCTTACAGGAACAATCACTGAAGCTTTCTTT
CDR3: CASSQGLTGTITEAFF

size: once
D: .
J: TRBJ2-7
V: TRBV2
DNA: TGTGCCAGCAGTGAAACCCTAGGCGGATACGAGCAGTACTTC
CDR3: CASSETLGGYEQYF

size: .
D: TRBD2
J: TRBJ2-5
V: TRBV4-1
DNA: TGCGCCAGCAGCCCGGGACTAGCGCTAAACTCGGAGACCCAGTACTTC
CDR3: CASSPGLALNSETQYF

size: .
D: TRBD1
J: TRBJ2-7
V: TRBV6-5
DNA: TGTGCCAGCAGCTTCGACAGGGGCTTGTCCTACGAGCAGTACTTC
CDR3: CASSFDRGLSYEQYF

size: .
D: .
J: TRBJ1-2
V: TRBV19
DNA: TGTGCCAGTAGTAGCGTTTCTAACTATGGCTACACCTTC
CDR3: CASSSVSNYGYTF

size: .
D: .
J: TRBJ2-2
V: TRBV30
DNA: TGTGCCTGCAGATTCCAGGGGAACACCGGGGAGCTGTTTTTT
CDR3: CACRFQGNTGELFF

size: .
D: .
J: TRBJ2-1
V: TRBV10-2
DNA: TGCGCCAGCAGTGAGTCGGAGGCCGGCAATGAGCAGTTCTTC
CDR3: CASSESEAGNEQFF

size: .
D: TRBD1
J: TRBJ2-5
V: TRBV29-1
DNA: TGCAGCGTTCCGGGACAGGGAGGTTTGTCGTCCCAGTACTTC
CDR3: CSVPGQGGLSSQYF

size: .
D: TRBD2
J: TRBJ2-1
V: TRBV9
DNA: TGTGCCAGCAGCCCTAGCGGGAGCAGGGCCTACAATGAGCAGTTCTTC
CDR3: CASSPSGSRAYNEQFF

size: .
D: .
J: TRBJ2-1
V: TRBV2
DNA: TGTGCCAGCAGTGGAATCACGGGAAGCTCCTACAATGAGCAGTTCTTC
CDR3: CASSGITGSSYNEQFF

size: .
D: .
J: TRBJ2-2
V: TRBV30
DNA: TGTGCCTGGAGTGCCCGACTAGGGTACACCGGGGAGCTGTTTTTT
CDR3: CAWSARLGYTGELFF

size: .
D: TRBD2
J: TRBJ2-3
V: TRBV7-6
DNA: TGTGCCAGCAGCTTATCGCTAGCGGGAGGAATAGATACGCAGTATTTT
CDR3: CASSLSLAGGIDTQYF

size: .
D: .
J: TRBJ1-1
V: TRBV29-1
DNA: TGCAGCGTTGGGCGGGGGCCGCGGGCGAACACTGAAGCTTTCTTT
CDR3: CSVGRGPRANTEAFF

size: .
D: .
J: TRBJ2-1
V: TRBV25-1
DNA: TGTGCCAGCAGTGAATTCACAGGCAATGAGCAGTTCTTC
CDR3: CASSEFTGNEQFF

size: .
D: TRBD1
J: TRBJ1-2
V: TRBV2
DNA: TGTGCCAGCAGGCCGGGACAGGGGGCAGGGTATGGCTACACCTTC
CDR3: CASRPGQGAGYGYTF

size: .
D: .
J: TRBJ1-2
V: TRBV28
DNA: TGTGCCAGCAGTAGTACGGGAGGCGGTATCTATGGCTACACCTTC
CDR3: CASSSTGGGIYGYTF

size: .
D: .
J: TRBJ2-7
V: TRBV11-3
DNA: TGTGCCAGCGGTAGCCATACCTACGAGCAGTACTTC
CDR3: CASGSHTYEQYF

size: .
D: TRBD1
J: TRBJ1-3
V: TRBV30
DNA: TGTGCCTACGGACAGGCTGGAAACACCATATATTTT
CDR3: CAYGQAGNTIYF

size: .
D: .
J: TRBJ2-7
V: TRBV12-5
DNA: TGTGCTAGTGGCCCGTCCTACGAGCAGTACTTC
CDR3: CASGPSYEQYF

size: .
D: TRBD2
J: TRBJ2-1
V: TRBV4-3
DNA: TGCGCCAGCAGCCAACGTCGGGGACTAGCAGAAGCCAATGAGCAGTTCTTC
CDR3: CASSQRRGLAEANEQFF

size: .
D: .
J: TRBJ2-1
V: TRBV18
DNA: TGTGCCAGCGGGGCCAGCTCCTACAATGAGCAGTTCTTC
CDR3: CASGASSYNEQFF

size: .
D: TRBD1
J: TRBJ1-1
V: TRBV7-4
DNA: TGTGCCAGCAGCCAGCGGACAGGGAGTTCAGGGACTGAAGCTTTCTTT
CDR3: CASSQRTGSSGTEAFF

size: .
D: .
J: TRBJ2-2
V: TRBV4-2
DNA: TGTGCCAGCAGCCAAGATACAGGGATGAACACCGGGGAGCTGTTTTTT
CDR3: CASSQDTGMNTGELFF